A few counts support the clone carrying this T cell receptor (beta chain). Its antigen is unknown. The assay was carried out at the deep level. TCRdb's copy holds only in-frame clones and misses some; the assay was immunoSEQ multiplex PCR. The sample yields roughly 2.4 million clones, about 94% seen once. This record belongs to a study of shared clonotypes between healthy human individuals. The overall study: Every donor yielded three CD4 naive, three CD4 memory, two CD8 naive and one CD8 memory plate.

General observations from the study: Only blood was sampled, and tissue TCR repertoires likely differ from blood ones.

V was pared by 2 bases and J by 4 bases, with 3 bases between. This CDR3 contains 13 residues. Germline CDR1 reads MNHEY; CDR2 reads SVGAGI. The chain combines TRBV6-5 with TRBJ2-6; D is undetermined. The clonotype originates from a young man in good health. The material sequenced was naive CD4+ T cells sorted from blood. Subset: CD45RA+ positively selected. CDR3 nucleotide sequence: TGTGCCAGCAGTTACGAGGGGGCCAACGTCCTGACTTTC. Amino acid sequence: CASSYEGANVLTF.